Listed here are 13 T cell receptor beta chains from one sample, sequenced in a study of glioma-infiltrating T cells after dendritic cell vaccination. Repertoires were generated with immunoSEQ multiplex PCR, while TCRdb's copy carries only in-frame clones and drops some. Among roughly 100,000 clones, almost 90% were seen once, and the ten largest hold over 2.5%. This sample's time point: after dendritic cell vaccination, including at tumor progression/relapse. The sample in question was blood, obtained after dendritic cell vaccination. The receptors come from a human donor with glioblastoma.

The chain joins TRBV9 to TRBJ2-5, with D perhaps matching TRBD2 (6 bases). V lost 0 bases and J lost 0, with 9 bases in between. CDR3 length: 15 residues. Germline CDR1 reads SGDLS; CDR2 reads YYNGEE. The CDR3 nucleotides are TGTGCCAGCAGCGTAGGCGGGACCCACCAAGAGACCCAGTACTTC. This translates into CASSVGGTHQETQYF.

The chain employs TRBV7-8 and TRBJ2-1; D perhaps matches TRBD2 (5 bases). The CDR3 runs to 16 residues. CDR1 is SGHVS and CDR2 is FQNEAQ in the germline V gene. V gave up 2 bases and J gave up 0 bases, with 11 bases separating them. CDR3: CASSLLLASSYNEQFF. The CDR3 DNA reads as TGTGCCAGCAGCTTACTTCTAGCAAGCTCCTACAATGAGCAGTTCTTC.

The chain is built from TRBV11-2 and TRBJ1-4; D perhaps matches TRBD1 (6 bases). The germline CDR1 and CDR2 sequences are SGHAT and FQNNGV. V was clipped by 2 bases and J by 0 bases, with 10 bases between them. CDR3 length equals 16 residues. The CDR3 loop is CASSLLHRATNEKLFF. The DNA of the CDR3 is TGTGCCAGCAGCTTACTTCACAGGGCAACTAATGAAAAACTGTTTTTT.

Regarding this clone: No DNA is shown, since the ends of the CDR3 on it are uncertain; the CDR3 is the one TCRdb lists. The chain's CDR3 is CASLLLVGTGSERTEAFF. The chain uses TRBV12-2 and TRBJ1-1; TRBD1, the D gene given by the table, was not confirmed from the DNA. TRBV12-2 is given as a pseudogene. The CDR3 is 18 residues long, counting both termini.

This chain links TRBV11-2 with TRBJ2-5; TRBD1 matches 10 bases. There are 14 residues in the CDR3. V lost 5 bases to trimming and J lost 5 bases; unmatched junction nucleotides: 5. CDR1 is SGHAT, CDR2 FQNNGV, per germline. Here the CDR3 DNA reads TGTGCCAGCAGCCGGGACAGGGGTTGGGAGACCCAGTACTTC. Its translation is CASSRDRGWETQYF.

The chain joins TRBV18 to TRBJ2-3; a possible D gene is TRBD1 (5 bases). The germline gives CDR1 KGHSH, CDR2 LQKENI. Trimming took 4 bases from V and 0 from J, leaving 8 bases between them. This CDR3 has 14 amino acids. The CDR3 reads CASSLGPSTDTQYF. For the CDR3, the DNA is TGTGCCAGCTCACTGGGGCCTAGCACAGATACGCAGTATTTT.

J is TRBJ1-1 and V is TRBV7-2, with TRBD1 as a possible D gene (5 bases). The V gene's germline CDR1 is SGHTA and CDR2 FQGNSA. V lost 0 bases and J lost 1, with 15 bases in between. The CDR3 spans 17 residues. The CDR3 protein is CASSLAAGRSWNTEAFF. Here the CDR3 DNA reads TGTGCCAGCAGCTTAGCGGCAGGGAGGAGTTGGAACACTGAAGCTTTCTTT.

The chain links TRBV30 to TRBJ1-5; TRBD1 might be the D (5 bases). Germline CDR1 is GTSNPN and CDR2 is SVGIG (reference sequence). CDR3 length equals 13 residues. V was trimmed by 8 bases and J by 0 bases, leaving 11 bases between them. The CDR3 loop reads CALERGSNQPQHF. Here the CDR3 DNA reads TGTGCCCTGGAAAGGGGTAGCAATCAGCCCCAGCATTTT.

The genes are TRBV11-3 and TRBJ1-1; 8 bases match TRBD1. V was clipped by 0 bases and J by 4 bases; unmatched bases: 1. Germline CDR1 is SGHNT and CDR2 is YENEEA. The CDR3 is 14 amino acids. The CDR3 sequence is CASSLDQGATEAFF. The CDR3 region has the DNA TGTGCCAGCAGCTTAGACCAGGGGGCCACTGAAGCTTTCTTT.

This chain joins TRBV7-2 and TRBJ1-4; possible D gene TRBD1, 5 bases. Between the trimmed V and J ends, which lost 1 base and 2 bases, there was a span of 11 bases. The CDR3 spans 16 residues. Germline-derived CDR1 and CDR2 are SGHTA and FQGNSA. Written as DNA, the CDR3 is TGTGCCAGCAGCTTAGGAAGGGGCAGGACTAATGAAAAACTGTTTTTT. It yields the protein CASSLGRGRTNEKLFF.

CDR3 residues: CASSSNRGSEAFF. CDR3 bases: TGTGCCAGCAGCTCTAACAGGGGCTCTGAAGCTTTCTTT. The chain recombines TRBV13 with TRBJ1-1; 7 nucleotides line up with TRBD1. Trimming took 4 bases from V and 6 from J; bases not matched to a gene: 5. Germline V gene sequence: CDR1 PRHDT, CDR2 FYEKMQ (reference sequence). The CDR3 runs to 13 residues.

The chain employs TRBV2 and TRBJ2-5; 7 bases align to TRBD2. This CDR3 contains 14 residues. Trimming cost V 1 base and J 5 bases; bases outside gene matches: 4. Germline V gives CDR1 SNHLY, CDR2 FYNNEI. CDR3 protein: CASSEGTRAETQYF. The DNA for the CDR3 is TGTGCCAGCAGTGAAGGGACTAGGGCGGAGACCCAGTACTTC.

On this clone itself: This same CDR3 is encoded by further DNA sequences in the sample. This chain connects TRBV11-3 to TRBJ2-1; 7 bases agree with TRBD1. V trimming: 1 base; J trimming: 6 bases; junction bases outside the gene matches: 0. Per the germline V gene, CDR1 is SGHNT and CDR2 is YENEEA. The CDR3 runs to 13 residues. Here the CDR3 DNA reads TGTGCCAGCAGCTTAGGACAGGGCAATGAGCAGTTCTTC. Residues: CASSLGQGNEQFF. Based on the CDR3 plus reference TRBV11-3 and TRBJ2-1, the full variable domain is EAGVVQSPRYKIIEKKQPVAFWCNPISGHNTLYWYLQNLGQGPELLIRYENEEAVDDSQLPKDRFSAERLKGVDSTLKIQPAELGDSAVYLCASSLGQGNEQFFGPGTRLTVL.